This TCR beta chain was retrieved from a study of lymphopenia after photon versus proton radiotherapy. Study-wide results and limits: Photon-treated patients lost naive T cells and TCR diversity; proton-treated stayed stable. Only patients who died were analyzed for survival; proton advantage is unproven.

Data came from immunoSEQ multiplex PCR; TCRdb stores just in-frame clones and leaves some out. The sample holds some 15,000 clones; roughly four fifths are singletons and the top ten take 25% to 30%. Unmatched junction bases numbered 8, after V lost 8 bases and J lost 6 bases. The CDR3 is 14 residues long. The germline CDR1 and CDR2 sequences are SGHRS and YFSETQ. Comments on this clone: Its target is not known.

The TCR comes from a man in his fifties or sixties with gastric cancer. The material was peripheral blood, obtained from a patient treated with photon-based radiotherapy. The gene calls are TRBV5-1 and TRBJ2-2; TRBD2 matches at 9 bases. The CDR3 protein is CARVAGVWAGELFF. CDR3 DNA: TGCGCCAGGGTAGCGGGGGTTTGGGCCGGGGAGCTGTTTTTT.